These 4 T cell receptor beta chains came from one sample sequenced in a study of T cells after yellow fever vaccination. TCRdb re-derived calls from the 5' RACE reads in MiXCR, one entry per CDR3 protein. The repertoire has fewer than 20,000 distinct CDR3 sequences, about 3.8% of them found once; the top ten carry less than 0.45%. The sample consisted of PBMCs, either bulk or a sorted T-cell subset (CD4+, CD8+, memory, or dextramer-sorted; not recorded which), taken 15 days after the yellow fever booster vaccination. Every receptor here comes from a man aged 30 to 39 who received the YFV17D yellow fever vaccine.

This clonotype showed up many times. The V gene is TRBV29-1, the J gene TRBJ2-3, with 11 bases identical to TRBD1. Germline V gene lookup returns CDR1 SQVTM and CDR2 ANQGSEA. Trimming cost V 8 bases and J 6 bases; bases outside gene matches: 4. The CDR3 sequence is 12 residues long. The CDR3 DNA reads TGCAGCCCCCGGGACAGGGGGGATACGCAGTATTTT. Its translation is CSPRDRGDTQYF.

At least ten counts were recorded for this clonotype. CDR3 DNA: TGTGCCAGCAGCCCAGAGACTAGCGGCTTCCGCGGGGAGCTGTTTTTT. Protein sequence: CASSPETSGFRGELFF. The chain uses TRBV11-3 and TRBJ2-2, with TRBD2 matching 9 bases. The CDR3 consists of 16 residues. V lost 5 bases to trimming and J lost 7 bases; unmatched junction nucleotides: 11. Germline V CDR1 and CDR2: SGHNT, YENEEA.

This clonotype has a handful of counts. A much larger clone differs from this one at a single base, so this may be a read error. V usage is TRBV12-3 or TRBV12-4 and J usage is TRBJ2-5; D unresolved. The CDR3 contains 13 residues. V dropped 5 bases and J dropped 5 bases, with 12 bases sitting between them. CDR3 in amino acids: CASSTSTSETQYF. Here the CDR3 DNA reads TGTGCCAGCAGTACCTCTACGAGTGAGACCCAGTACTTC.

This clonotype was detected ten times or more. Here the CDR3 reads CASSRGTSGRPQETQYF. The CDR3, as DNA: TGTGCCAGCAGCCGAGGGACTAGCGGGAGGCCCCAAGAGACCCAGTACTTC. The rearrangement uses TRBV7-9 and TRBJ2-5, with 15 bases fitting TRBD2. The germline V gene has CDR1 SEHNR and CDR2 FQNEAQ (reference sequence). This CDR3 contains 17 residues. Trimming cost V 5 bases and J 1 base; bases outside gene matches: 5.